These 14 T cell receptor beta chains were sequenced from one sample in a study of blood T cells in healthy people across ages. A second PCR of about 6 to 11 cycles used a sample-barcoded 5' primer and a J-beta primer mix. TCRdb itself ran the 5' RACE reads through MiXCR, one entry per CDR3 protein. This sample has roughly 1,300,000 distinct CDR3 sequences, with approximately 60% found just once. The sequencing sample was made of blood. The receptors originated from a man between 18 and 29 years old in good health.

V is TRBV7-2 and J is TRBJ2-7; 9 bases map to TRBD2. With V trimmed by 3 bases and J by 6 bases, 6 bases remained unmatched. The CDR3 covers 14 residues. Germline CDR1 and CDR2: SGHTA and FQGNSA. The CDR3 loop reads CASSFPSGEGEQYF. The DNA for the CDR3 is TGTGCCAGCAGCTTCCCTAGCGGGGAGGGCGAGCAGTACTTC.

This clonotype showed up just a few times. The chain is built from TRBV20-1 and TRBJ2-3; D is perhaps TRBD2 (6 bases). The CDR3 loop spans 17 amino acids. Germline assignment: CDR1 DFQATT and CDR2 SNEGSKA (reference sequence). V was trimmed by 1 base and J by 1 base, leaving 18 bases between them. The CDR3 DNA reads as TGCAGTGCTAGAGCCTTCTCGCGAAGGGAGGGCACAGATACGCAGTATTTT. Translating it yields CSARAFSRREGTDTQYF.

The V gene is TRBV10-3, the J gene TRBJ2-5; D may correspond to TRBD1 or TRBD2 (5 bases each). The V gene's germline CDR1 is ENHRY and CDR2 SYGVKD. Trimming took 11 bases from V and 1 from J, leaving 11 bases between them. The CDR3 is 12 amino acids. For the CDR3, the DNA is TGTGCCGTCCGGGGCAGCCAAGAGACCCAGTACTTC. Translated: CAVRGSQETQYF.

The chain has TRBV5-1 and TRBJ2-7, with TRBD1 identical over 9 bases. The end of the DNA is better explained by TRBJ2-1, so the J call may be wrong. Germline CDR1 reads SGHRS; CDR2 reads YFSETQ. The CDR3 spans 16 residues. CDR3 protein: CASSLAGTGKRNEQFF. CDR3 sequence (DNA): TGCGCCAGCAGCTTGGCCGGGACAGGGAAGAGGAATGAGCAGTTCTTC.

On this clonotype itself: One junction end disagrees with the germline gene, perhaps due to a read error. This chain links TRBV13 with TRBJ1-1, with 8 nucleotides matching TRBD1. Germline V gene lookup returns CDR1 PRHDT and CDR2 FYEKMQ (reference sequence). This CDR3 has 17 amino acids. The CDR3 DNA reads TGTGCCGGCAGCTCCGGCCGATTGGGACAGGCGAACACTGAAGCTTTCTTT. Amino acid sequence: CAGSSGRLGQANTEAFF.

This clonotype was recorded many times. The J gene is TRBJ2-7, the V gene TRBV5-1; no definite D call. Germline V lookup: CDR1 SGHRS, CDR2 YFSETQ. V shed 0 bases and J shed 0 bases, with 7 bases lying between them. The CDR3 covers 14 residues. This chain's CDR3 is CASSLGSSSYEQYF. CDR3 DNA sequence: TGCGCCAGCAGCTTGGGCTCAAGCTCCTACGAGCAGTACTTC.

A few counts support this clonotype. This rearrangement joins TRBV7-2 to TRBJ2-5; D not certain. With the DNA end fitting TRBJ2-7 better, the J assignment may be wrong. The CDR3 contains 14 residues. CDR1 and CDR2 from the germline V gene are SGHTA and FQGNSA. The chain's CDR3 is CASSSLPQHYEQYF. CDR3 sequence (DNA): TGTGCCAGCAGCTCCCTTCCTCAGCACTACGAGCAGTACTTC.

The genes are TRBV15 and TRBJ1-4, with a weak D call TRBD1 (6 bases). The germline V gene has CDR1 LNHNV and CDR2 YYDKDF (reference sequence). V shed 1 base and J shed 4 bases, with 7 bases lying between them. There are 14 residues in the CDR3. The CDR3 sequence is CATSRGQDNEKLFF. CDR3 bases: TGTGCCACCAGCAGAGGACAGGATAATGAAAAACTGTTTTTT.

On this clonotype itself: The junction shows a germline mismatch at one end, possibly a read error. V and J are TRBV6-1 and TRBJ2-3, with TRBD2 as a possible D gene (6 bases). CDR1 MNHNS and CDR2 SASEGT come from the germline V gene. The CDR3 spans 13 residues. The CDR3 DNA is TGTGCCAGCAGTTGTCTACTAGCAGAGACGCAGTATTTT. This sequence encodes CASSCLLAETQYF.

This clonotype was recorded a few times. The rearrangement uses TRBV29-1 and TRBJ2-2; a weak D match, TRBD2 (7 bases). CDR3 length: 14 residues. Germline V lookup: CDR1 SQVTM, CDR2 ANQGSEA. Trimming stripped 4 bases from V and 3 bases from J, with 12 bases between. In DNA, the CDR3 is TGCAGCGTTGGCGGGGGCATGGACACCGGGGAGCTGTTTTTT. Its protein is CSVGGGMDTGELFF.

This clonotype was seen a few times. CDR3 sequence (DNA): TGCGCCAGCAGCGGAAATCAGTTTAATCCCTACAATGAGCAGTTCTTC. Protein sequence: CASSGNQFNPYNEQFF. The V call is TRBV5-1, the J call TRBJ2-1; D not resolved. Trimming cost V 4 bases and J 2 bases, with 16 bases left between them. This CDR3 spans 16 amino acids. CDR1 is SGHRS, CDR2 YFSETQ, per germline.

This clonotype was seen just once. The chain recombines TRBV12-5 with TRBJ2-7; no clear D gene. The CDR3 has 13 residues. CDR1 is LGHNT and CDR2 is FRNRAP in the germline V gene. V gave up 3 bases and J gave up 0 bases, with 6 bases separating them. The CDR3 region has the DNA TGTGCTAGTGGTTTAGAGTTCTCCTACGAGCAGTACTTC. Encoded protein: CASGLEFSYEQYF.

V is TRBV28 and J is TRBJ2-1, with 8 bases aligning to TRBD1. The J call may be faulty, since TRBJ2-7 better matches the DNA end. Germline CDR1 is MDHEN and CDR2 is SYDVKM. The CDR3 has 16 residues. CDR3 residues: CASSLLTGQVYNEQYF. CDR3 coding DNA: TGTGCCAGCAGTTTGCTCACGGGACAGGTGTACAATGAGCAGTACTTC.

The gene calls are TRBV20-1 and TRBJ1-2; D remains unclear. Germline values: CDR1 DFQATT, CDR2 SNEGSKA (reference sequence). The V and J ends lost 7 bases and 4 bases respectively, with 16 bases between them. This CDR3 has 13 residues. This chain's CDR3 is CSGPHRTVYGYTF. DNA for the CDR3: TGCAGTGGTCCACACCGGACGGTCTATGGCTACACCTTC.